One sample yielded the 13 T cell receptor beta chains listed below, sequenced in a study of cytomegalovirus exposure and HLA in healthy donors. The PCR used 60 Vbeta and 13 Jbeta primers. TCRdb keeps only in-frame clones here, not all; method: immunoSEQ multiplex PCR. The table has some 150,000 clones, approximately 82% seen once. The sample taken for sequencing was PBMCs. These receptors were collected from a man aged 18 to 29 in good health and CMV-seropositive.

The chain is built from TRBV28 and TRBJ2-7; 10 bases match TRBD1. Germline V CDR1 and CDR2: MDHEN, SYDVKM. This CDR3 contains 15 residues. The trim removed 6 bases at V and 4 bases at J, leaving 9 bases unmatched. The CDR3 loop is CASSPGDRGPYEQYF. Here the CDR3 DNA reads TGTGCCAGCAGCCCTGGCGACAGGGGGCCATACGAGCAGTACTTC.

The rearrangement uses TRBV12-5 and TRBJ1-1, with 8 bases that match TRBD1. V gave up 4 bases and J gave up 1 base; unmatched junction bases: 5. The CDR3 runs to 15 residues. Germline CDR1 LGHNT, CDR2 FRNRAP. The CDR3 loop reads CASGSTGATNTEAFF. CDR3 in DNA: TGTGCTAGTGGTTCGACAGGGGCTACGAACACTGAAGCTTTCTTT.

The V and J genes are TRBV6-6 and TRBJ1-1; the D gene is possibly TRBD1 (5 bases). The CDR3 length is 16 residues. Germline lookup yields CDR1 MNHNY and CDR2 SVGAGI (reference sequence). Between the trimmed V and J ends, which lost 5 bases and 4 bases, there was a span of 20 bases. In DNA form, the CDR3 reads TGTGCCAGCAGTGCTGACGACAGTATATCTTCCACTGAAGCTTTCTTT. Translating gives CASSADDSISSTEAFF.

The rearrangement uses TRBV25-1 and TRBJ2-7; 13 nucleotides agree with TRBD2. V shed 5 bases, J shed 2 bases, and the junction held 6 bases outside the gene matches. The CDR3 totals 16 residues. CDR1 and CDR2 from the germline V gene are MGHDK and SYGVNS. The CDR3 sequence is CASSKGLAGLTYEQYF. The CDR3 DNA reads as TGTGCCAGCAGTAAGGGACTAGCGGGGTTAACCTACGAGCAGTACTTC.

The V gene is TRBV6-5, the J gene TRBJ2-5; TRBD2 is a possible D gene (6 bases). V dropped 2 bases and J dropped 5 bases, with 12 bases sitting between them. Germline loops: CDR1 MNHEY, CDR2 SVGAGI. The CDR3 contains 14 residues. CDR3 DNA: TGTGCCAGCAGTTACGCGGGGCCGGGGGAGACCCAGTACTTC. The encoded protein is CASSYAGPGETQYF.

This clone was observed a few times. CDR3 sequence: CASSPLGGAGYGYTF. The DNA for the CDR3 is TGTGCCAGCAGCCCGTTAGGGGGCGCAGGGTATGGCTACACCTTC. The chain recombines TRBV5-4 with TRBJ1-2; 7 bases match TRBD1. CDR3 length: 15 amino acids. Germline V gene data show CDR1 as SGHNT and CDR2 as YYREEE (reference sequence). V lost 4 bases, J lost 5 bases, and 11 bases stayed unmatched.

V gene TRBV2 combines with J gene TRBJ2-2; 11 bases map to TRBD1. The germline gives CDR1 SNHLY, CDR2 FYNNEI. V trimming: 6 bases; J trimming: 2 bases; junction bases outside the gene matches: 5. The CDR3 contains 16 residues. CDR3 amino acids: CASSRGQGANTGELFF. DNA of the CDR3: TGTGCCAGCAGCCGAGGACAGGGGGCCAACACCGGGGAGCTGTTTTTT.

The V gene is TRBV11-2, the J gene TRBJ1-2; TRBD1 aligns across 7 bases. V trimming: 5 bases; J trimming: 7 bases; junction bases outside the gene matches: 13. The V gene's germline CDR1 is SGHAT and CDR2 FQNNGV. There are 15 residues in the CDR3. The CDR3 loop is CASSGEQGKLVGYTF. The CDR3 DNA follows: TGTGCCAGCAGCGGAGAACAGGGGAAGTTAGTTGGCTACACCTTC.

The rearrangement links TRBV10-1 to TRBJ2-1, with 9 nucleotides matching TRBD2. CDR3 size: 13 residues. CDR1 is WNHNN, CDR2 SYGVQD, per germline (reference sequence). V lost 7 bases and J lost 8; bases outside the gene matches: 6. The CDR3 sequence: CASKPSGIHEQFF. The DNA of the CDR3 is TGCGCCAGCAAGCCTAGCGGGATCCATGAGCAGTTCTTC.

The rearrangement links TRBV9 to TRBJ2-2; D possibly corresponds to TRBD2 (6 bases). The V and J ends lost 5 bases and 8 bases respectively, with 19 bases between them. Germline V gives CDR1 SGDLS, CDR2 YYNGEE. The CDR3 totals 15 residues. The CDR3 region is CASRQYGGGKGELFF. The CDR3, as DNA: TGTGCCAGCAGACAATACGGAGGCGGGAAAGGGGAGCTGTTTTTT.

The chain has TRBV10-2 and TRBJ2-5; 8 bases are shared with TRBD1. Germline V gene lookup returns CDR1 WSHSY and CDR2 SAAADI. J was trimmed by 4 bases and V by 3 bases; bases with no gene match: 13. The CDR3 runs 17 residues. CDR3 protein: CASSDLLGTGRGETQYF. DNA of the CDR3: TGCGCCAGCAGTGACCTATTGGGGACAGGACGTGGAGAGACCCAGTACTTC.

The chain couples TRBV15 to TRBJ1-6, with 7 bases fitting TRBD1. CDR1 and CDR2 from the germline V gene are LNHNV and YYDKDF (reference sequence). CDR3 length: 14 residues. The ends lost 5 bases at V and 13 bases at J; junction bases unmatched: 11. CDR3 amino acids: CATSLTGPLGPLHF. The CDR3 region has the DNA TGTGCCACCAGCTTGACAGGGCCCCTTGGGCCCCTCCACTTT.

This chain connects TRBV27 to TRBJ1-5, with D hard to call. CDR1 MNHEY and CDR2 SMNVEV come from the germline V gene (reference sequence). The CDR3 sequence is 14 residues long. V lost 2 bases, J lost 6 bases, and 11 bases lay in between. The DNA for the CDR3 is TGTGCCAGCAGTTTAAGCGGGGAAGGTCAGCCCCAGCATTTT. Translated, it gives CASSLSGEGQPQHF.